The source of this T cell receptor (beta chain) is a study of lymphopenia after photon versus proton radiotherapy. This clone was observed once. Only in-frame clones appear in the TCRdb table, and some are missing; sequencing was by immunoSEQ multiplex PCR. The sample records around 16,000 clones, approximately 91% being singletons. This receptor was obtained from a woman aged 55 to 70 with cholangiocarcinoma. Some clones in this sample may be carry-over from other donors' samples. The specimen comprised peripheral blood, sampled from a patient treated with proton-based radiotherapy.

This CDR3 reads CASSRDSAGNEQFF. In DNA form, the CDR3 reads TGTGCCAGCAGCCGAGACAGTGCCGGCAATGAGCAGTTCTTC. This sequence joins TRBV6-1 and TRBJ2-1; possible D gene TRBD1, 5 bases. There are 14 residues in the CDR3. CDR1 and CDR2 from the germline V gene are MNHNS and SASEGT. The V end lost 6 bases, the J end lost 6 bases, and 15 bases lay between the germline ends.